This T cell receptor (beta chain) was sequenced during a study of radiation and T cells in renal cell carcinoma. Overall study findings and caveats: In blood, top tumor clones expanded by 2 weeks, shrinking by 4. Without pretreatment biopsies, baseline tumor clonotype presence was undetermined.

The sample holds one count of this clone. Its matching antigen is unknown. Germline V gene lookup returns CDR1 MNHNS and CDR2 SASEGT. The ends lost 1 base at V and 3 bases at J; junction bases unmatched: 5. This CDR3 has 15 amino acids. As to time point: blood 2 weeks post-SBRT. As for treatment: 15 Gy SBRT to primary tumor, nephrectomy 4 weeks later. Some clones are missing from TCRdb's copy, which holds only in-frame ones; the method was immunoSEQ multiplex PCR. The sample has 100,000 to 150,000 clones, 88% seen once; the top ten hold 4.5% to 7.5%. Sequenced material: blood, taken from a patient whose treatment included radiotherapy and nephrectomy. The chain combines TRBV6-1 with TRBJ2-7, with TRBD1 identical over 8 bases. This TCR derives from a woman in her seventies with renal cell carcinoma. CDR3 region: CASSEGQGSYYEQYF. The CDR3 DNA follows: TGTGCCAGCAGTGAAGGACAGGGGTCCTACTACGAGCAGTACTTC.